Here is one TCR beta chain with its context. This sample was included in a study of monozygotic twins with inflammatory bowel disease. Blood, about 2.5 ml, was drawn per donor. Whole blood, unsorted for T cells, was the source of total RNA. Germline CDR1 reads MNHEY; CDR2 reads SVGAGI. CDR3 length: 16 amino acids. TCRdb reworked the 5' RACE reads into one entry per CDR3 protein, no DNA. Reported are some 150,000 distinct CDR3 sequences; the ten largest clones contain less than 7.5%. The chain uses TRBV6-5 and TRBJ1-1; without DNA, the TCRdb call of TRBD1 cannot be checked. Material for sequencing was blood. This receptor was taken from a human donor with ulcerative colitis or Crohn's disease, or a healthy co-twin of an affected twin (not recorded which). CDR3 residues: CASSYPQPGQEGEAFF.